This TCR beta chain was obtained from a study of shared clonotypes between healthy human individuals. About the research overall: Three CD4 naive, three CD4 memory, two CD8 naive and one CD8 memory plate were used per donor.

Naive CD8 populations comprised CD45RO-negative cells positively selected for CCR7, excluding terminally differentiated effector memory CD45RA+ cells. Trimming shortened V by 2 bases and J by 5 bases, and 18 bases separated the two germline ends. This CDR3 is 16 amino acids long. The V gene's germline CDR1 is SGHAT and CDR2 FQNNGV. Once extracted for a subset, genomic DNA was divided evenly among several immunoSEQ plates. Methods used by the authors: Filtering differed for immunoSEQ, which gave only junction sequences without quality scores. TCRdb keeps only in-frame clones here, not all; method: immunoSEQ multiplex PCR. The V and J calls and clone size come from that table; D and trimming were worked out from the DNA. Of around 1.9 million clones listed, roughly 95% are singletons.

This TCR derives from a man younger than 35 in good health. Some clones in this sample may be carry-over from other donors' samples. Source material: naive CD8+ T cells from PBMCs. This chain uses TRBV11-2 with TRBJ2-5; D perhaps matches TRBD2 (6 bases). This chain's CDR3 is CASSLLAGGARETQYF. DNA for the CDR3: TGTGCCAGCAGCTTACTTGCGGGCGGGGCACGGGAGACCCAGTACTTC.